This record concerns one TCR beta chain sequence. The antigen is undetermined. The data stem from a study of early T cells in non-severe SARS-CoV-2 infection. Study-wide results and limits: VDJdb matching, biased toward anti-spike CD8 responses, missed private and CD4 specificities.

TCRdb independently ran MiXCR on the 5' RACE reads; one entry per CDR3 protein. Altogether 65,000 to 95,000 distinct CDR3 sequences are present, over 8.5% being singletons, with the ten largest covering 4.8%. The CDR3 contains 13 residues. V was shortened by 4 bases and J by 5 bases, with 10 bases between the two germline ends. Looked up from germline, CDR1 is SGHTA and CDR2 is FQGTGA. The genes are TRBV7-3 and TRBJ2-3; D gene uncertain. This receptor was identified in an adult who was a healthcare worker with PCR-confirmed SARS-CoV-2 infection or an uninfected control (not recorded which). Sequenced material: whole blood. CDR3 coding DNA: TGTGCCAGCAGCTACGCATGGCGAGATACGCAGTATTTT. Translation gives CASSYAWRDTQYF.